This T cell receptor (beta chain) derives from a study of CD8 T cells in Susac syndrome (dated by TCRdb to about 2019). Some background on the complete study: The study used repertoire sequencing to test whether antigen drove CD8+ T cell activation and differentiation in Susac syndrome.

Peripheral blood CD8+ and CD4+ T cells from healthy donors, Susac syndrome patients and multiple sclerosis patients were profiled using high-throughput TCR beta sequencing. Treatment-naive patients with stable or active relapsing-remitting disease fulfilling revised McDonald criteria were used as multiple sclerosis controls. Bulk CD8+ and CD4+ T cells were purified magnetically by negative isolation, whereas CD8+ TEMRA cells were enriched by FACS. Blood was collected in EDTA tubes and processed within 24 hours, with PBMCs isolated through density gradient centrifugation. PBMCs destined for TCR sequencing were cryopreserved in liquid nitrogen and later thawed in a 37 °C water bath. Purity of sorted or isolated CD4+, CD8+ and CD8+ TEMRA cells was at least 90%. The germline V gene (reference sequence) gives CDR1 as GTSNPN and CDR2 as SVGIG. The CDR3, cysteine through phenylalanine, is 12 amino acids long. Only CDR3 DNA is held: 36 bases, read in frame from base 1. The V end loses 2 bases and the J end loses 5 bases, and a stretch of 7 bases separates them.

RNA was extracted with the RNeasy kit and about 0.5 to 1 ug was reverse transcribed using random hexamers. The immunoSEQ multiplex PCR assay, which covers 54 Vbeta and 13 Jbeta segments, was used to amplify TCR beta CDR3 regions. PCR amplification bias was corrected by using a synthetic template baseline for primer optimization and computational correction. On the study's bioinformatics: Only productive sequences were kept, with reads annotated to V, D and J genes according to IMGT and analyzed in immunoSEQ Analyzer. Clonality was computed as one minus Shannon entropy normalized by log2 of the number of productive unique sequences. For each patient and control, public and private clones were evaluated within the 100 most prevalent clones. Clones were defined as Susac-specific if absent from the healthy and MS cohorts, from under 1,200 published viral clones and from other ImmuneACCESS disease sequences. The public reads were reanalyzed by TCRdb: fastp trimming at Q25, MiXCR alignment, in-frame beta chains only. A single entry per CDR3 protein holds the most common genes and DNA from its merged rows. Here the V and J calls rest on TCRdb's processing, not on the authors' analysis. The sample includes around 200,000 distinct CDR3 sequences, with approximately 94% observed a single time. The ten largest clones add up to roughly 0.095% of the sample.

Results and caveats for the whole study, not just this receptor: The number of individuals in the TCR sequencing and HLA analysis was acknowledged as relatively small.

Notes on this clonotype: The antigen this receptor binds is unknown. No clone much larger than this one lies a single base away; base qualities are absent.

The sequenced sample consisted of CD4+ T cells from PBMCs. This sequence uses TRBV30 and TRBJ2-1, and perhaps TRBD1 as D gene, on 6 matching bases. This TCR was recovered from a human donor with multiple sclerosis. The sequenced DNA: TGTGCCTGGAGTCCAGGGGACAATGAGCAGTTCTTC. Its translation is CAWSPGDNEQFF.